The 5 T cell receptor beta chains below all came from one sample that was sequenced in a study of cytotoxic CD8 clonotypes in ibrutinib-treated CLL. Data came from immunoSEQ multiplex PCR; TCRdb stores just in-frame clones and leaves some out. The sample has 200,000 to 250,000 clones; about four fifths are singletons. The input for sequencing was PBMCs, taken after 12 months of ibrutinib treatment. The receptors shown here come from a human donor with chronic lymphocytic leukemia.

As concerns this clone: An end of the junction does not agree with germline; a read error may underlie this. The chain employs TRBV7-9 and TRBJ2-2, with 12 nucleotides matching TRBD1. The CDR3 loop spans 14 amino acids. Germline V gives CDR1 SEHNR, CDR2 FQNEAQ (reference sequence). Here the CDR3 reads CASSLAEGTGGPVF. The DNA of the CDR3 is TGTGCCAGCAGCTTAGCGGAGGGGACAGGGGGCCCGGTTTTT.

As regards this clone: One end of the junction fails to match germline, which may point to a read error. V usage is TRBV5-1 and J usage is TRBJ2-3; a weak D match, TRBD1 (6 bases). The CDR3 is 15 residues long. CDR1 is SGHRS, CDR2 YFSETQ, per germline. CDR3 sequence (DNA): TGCGCCAGCAGCTTGAACAGGGTGGTCACAGATACACAGTATTTT. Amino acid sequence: CASSLNRVVTDTQYF.

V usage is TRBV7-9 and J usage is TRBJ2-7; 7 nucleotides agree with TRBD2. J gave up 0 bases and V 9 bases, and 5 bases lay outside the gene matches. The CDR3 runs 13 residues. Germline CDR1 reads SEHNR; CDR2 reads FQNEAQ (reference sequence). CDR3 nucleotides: TGTGCCAGTAGCGGGCCTAGCTCCTACGAGCAGTACTTC. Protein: CASSGPSSYEQYF.

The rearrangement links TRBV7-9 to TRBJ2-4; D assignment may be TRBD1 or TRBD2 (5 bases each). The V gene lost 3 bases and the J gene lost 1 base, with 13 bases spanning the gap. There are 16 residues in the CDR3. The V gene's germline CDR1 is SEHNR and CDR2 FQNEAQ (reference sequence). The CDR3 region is CASSLLDWGAKNIQYF. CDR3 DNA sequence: TGTGCCAGCAGCTTGCTTGACTGGGGGGCCAAAAACATTCAGTACTTC.

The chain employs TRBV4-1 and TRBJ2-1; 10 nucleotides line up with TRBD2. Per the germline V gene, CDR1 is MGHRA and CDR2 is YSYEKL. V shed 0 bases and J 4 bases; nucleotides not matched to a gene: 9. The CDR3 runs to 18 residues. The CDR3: CASSQESVGTSVYNEQFF. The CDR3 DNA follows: TGCGCCAGCAGCCAAGAAAGCGTCGGGACTAGCGTTTACAATGAGCAGTTCTTC.